These T cell receptor beta chains were read from a single sample in a study of T cells in Graves' hyperthyroidism and ophthalmopathy. TCRdb reanalysed the multiplex PCR reads using MiXCR and keeps one entry per CDR3 protein. Of about 590,000 distinct CDR3 sequences in the sample, roughly 14% were seen once. The sequenced sample was blood. The receptors originated from a woman in her 30s with Graves' hyperthyroidism. CDR3s include the opening cysteine and the closing phenylalanine or tryptophan. D genes are given only for firm matches. Clone size is stated in some rows and not others, as once, few, many or a class when expanded.

v_gene	j_gene	d_gene	abundance	CDR3aa	CDR3nt
TRBV5-1	TRBJ2-3	TRBD1	many	CASSLDRADTQYF	TGCGCCAGCAGCCTCGACAGGGCGGATACGCAGTATTTT
TRBV5-1	TRBJ2-7	.	.	CASSLSLVNYEQYF	TGCGCCAGCAGCTTGAGCCTGGTGAACTACGAGCAGTACTTC
TRBV27	TRBJ2-1	TRBD2	many	CASSFHKAGAWLNEQFF	TGTGCCAGCAGTTTCCACAAAGCGGGAGCGTGGTTAAATGAGCAGTTCTTC
TRBV30	TRBJ1-4	TRBD1	many	CAWSPSTGWDEKLFF	TGTGCCTGGAGTCCTTCGACAGGGTGGGATGAAAAACTGTTTTTT
TRBV27	TRBJ2-2	TRBD1	few	CASSLSPTGANTGELFF	TGTGCCAGCAGTTTATCCCCGACAGGGGCGAACACCGGGGAGCTGTTTTTT
TRBV20-1	TRBJ1-5	.	few	CSATIAGNQPQHF	TGCAGTGCAACAATAGCGGGCAATCAGCCCCAGCATTTT
TRBV27	TRBJ2-1	.	.	CASSSDSTEQFF	TGTGCCAGCAGTTCCGACAGCACTGAGCAGTTCTTC
TRBV29-1	TRBJ2-7	.	few	CSVYVSSYEQYF	TGCAGCGTCTACGTCAGCTCCTACGAGCAGTACTTC
TRBV12-3/TRBV12-4	TRBJ2-1	.	many	CASSRVRGSYNEQFF	TGTGCCAGCAGTAGGGTCAGAGGCTCCTACAATGAGCAGTTCTTC
TRBV18	TRBJ2-7	.	many	CASSRDGTSYEQYF	TGTGCCAGCTCTCGTGACGGCACCTCCTACGAGCAGTACTTC
TRBV3-1	TRBJ2-1	.	many	CASSQDRANEQFF	TGTGCCAGCAGCCAAGACCGGGCGAATGAGCAGTTCTTC
TRBV29-1	TRBJ2-1	TRBD2	few	CSVEGAPSGYNEQFF	TGCAGCGTTGAAGGCGCACCTAGCGGTTACAATGAGCAGTTCTTC
TRBV15	TRBJ2-2	TRBD2	.	CATTRRTSGNTGELFF	TGTGCCACAACACGAAGGACTAGCGGGAACACCGGGGAGCTGTTTTTT
TRBV5-1	TRBJ2-7	.	few	CASSLGGTGNEQYF	TGCGCCAGCAGCTTGGGCGGAACAGGGAACGAGCAGTACTTC
TRBV12-3/TRBV12-4	TRBJ1-1	TRBD1	many	CASSRDREKAFF	TGTGCCAGCAGTAGGGACAGAGAAAAAGCTTTCTTT
TRBV30	TRBJ2-3	.	many	CAGRPSSADTQYF	TGTGCCGGCCGCCCTTCTAGCGCCGATACGCAGTATTTT
TRBV20-1	TRBJ2-5	.	many	CSARVGVPQYF	TGCAGTGCTAGAGTTGGGGTACCCCAGTACTTC
TRBV18	TRBJ2-7	.	.	CASSPETSYEQYF	TGTGCCAGCTCACCTGAGACTTCCTACGAGCAGTACTTC
TRBV6-2/TRBV6-3	TRBJ2-7	TRBD2	many	CASSFGLAVGEQYF	TGTGCCAGCAGTTTCGGACTAGCGGTAGGCGAGCAGTACTTC
TRBV28	TRBJ2-5	.	many	CASNFAGPQETQYF	TGTGCCAGCAATTTCGCAGGGCCCCAAGAGACCCAGTACTTC
TRBV11-2	TRBJ1-5	.	.	CAGSSTGSMNQPQHF	TGTGCCGGCAGCTCAACAGGAAGCATGAATCAGCCCCAGCATTTT
TRBV30	TRBJ2-2	.	few	CAWSVLAGDAGELFF	TGTGCCTGGAGTGTGCTGGCAGGGGATGCCGGGGAGCTGTTTTTT
TRBV5-6	TRBJ2-1	.	.	CASSPLSGVYNEQFF	TGTGCCAGCAGCCCTCTCTCGGGGGTCTACAATGAGCAGTTCTTC
TRBV7-9	TRBJ2-1	.	.	CASSLGPGVSISYNEQFF	TGTGCCAGCAGCTTAGGTCCAGGGGTATCTATATCCTACAATGAGCAGTTCTTC
TRBV12-3/TRBV12-4	TRBJ2-7	.	many	CASSRMILAGEDEQYF	TGTGCCAGCAGCCGGATGATACTAGCAGGAGAAGACGAGCAGTACTTC
TRBV12-3/TRBV12-4	TRBJ1-4	.	many	CASSLAQGIIEKLFF	TGTGCCAGCAGTTTAGCGCAGGGAATAATTGAAAAACTGTTTTTT
TRBV19	TRBJ1-5	.	few	CASSITWTVGQPQHF	TGTGCCAGTAGTATAACTTGGACAGTAGGACAGCCCCAGCATTTT
TRBV7-2	TRBJ2-5	.	many	CASSLDRTRTETQYF	TGTGCCAGCAGCTTGGATAGAACTAGGACAGAGACCCAGTACTTC
TRBV2	TRBJ1-6	.	few	CASRGGSSPLHF	TGTGCCTCCAGGGGAGGGAGCTCACCCCTCCACTTT
TRBV6-1	TRBJ1-3	.	.	CASSLDGYSGNTIYF	TGTGCCAGCAGTTTGGACGGATACTCTGGAAACACCATATATTTT
TRBV12-3/TRBV12-4	TRBJ2-7	TRBD2	many	CASSLVGWEGYEQYF	TGTGCCAGCAGTTTAGTAGGATGGGAGGGCTACGAGCAGTACTTC
TRBV29-1	TRBJ2-5	TRBD1	few	CSEKTGDETQYF	TGCAGCGAAAAAACAGGGGATGAGACCCAGTACTTC
TRBV4-3	TRBJ1-4	TRBD1	.	CASSLGQGTEKLFF	TGCGCCAGCAGCCTCGGACAGGGGACTGAAAAACTGTTTTTT
TRBV28	TRBJ1-3	.	once	CAGSFEGNTIYF	TGTGCCGGCAGTTTCGAGGGAAACACCATATATTTT
TRBV5-1	TRBJ2-2	.	.	CASSLNFRVFDTGELFF	TGCGCCAGCAGCTTAAACTTCAGGGTATTCGACACCGGGGAGCTGTTTTTT
TRBV27	TRBJ2-7	.	many	CASSTITMGGYVYEQYF	TGTGCCAGCAGTACTATCACTATGGGGGGCTATGTCTACGAGCAGTACTTC
TRBV2	TRBJ2-2	TRBD1	many	CASSVETGAGELFF	TGTGCCAGCAGTGTCGAAACAGGGGCCGGGGAGCTGTTTTTT
TRBV6-1	TRBJ2-7	.	many	CASSPSRGSPYEQYF	TGTGCCAGCAGTCCCTCAAGGGGGAGTCCCTACGAGCAGTACTTC
TRBV20-1	TRBJ1-5	TRBD1	few	CSAREGTGGTQPQHF	TGCAGTGCCAGGGAAGGGACAGGGGGCACTCAGCCCCAGCATTTT
TRBV20-1	TRBJ2-3	TRBD2	few	CSAGEPSGGVHTQYF	TGCAGTGCTGGGGAGCCTAGCGGGGGAGTACATACGCAGTATTTT
TRBV10-1	TRBJ2-1	.	.	CASSDSDSYNEQFF	TGCGCCAGCAGTGACTCGGACTCCTACAATGAGCAGTTCTTC
TRBV10-1	TRBJ2-3	TRBD1	.	CASSGRDSKDTQYF	TGCGCCAGCAGTGGCCGGGACAGCAAAGATACGCAGTATTTT
TRBV7-9	TRBJ1-1	.	few	CASSLEITEAFF	TGTGCCAGCAGCTTAGAGATCACTGAAGCTTTCTTT
TRBV5-5	TRBJ2-2	TRBD2	few	CASSTQTSGFYTGELFF	TGTGCCAGCAGCACCCAGACTAGCGGGTTCTACACCGGGGAGCTGTTTTTT
TRBV28	TRBJ1-2	TRBD1	few	CAIKDRVDGYTF	TGTGCCATCAAAGACAGGGTGGACGGCTACACCTTC
TRBV5-5	TRBJ1-6	.	few	CASSWEMEPYNSPLHF	TGTGCCAGCAGCTGGGAGATGGAACCCTATAATTCACCCCTCCACTTT